The present entry profiles one T cell receptor beta chain with its context. This clonotype has a count of ten or more. Its antigen remains unidentified. There are no base qualities to consult, and no much larger clone falls within one base. According to the study, the label for this sample's time point signals: sample taken at primary tumor resection. Without any cell sorting, TCR sequencing was performed on whole RNA extracted either from tumor and nontumor lung tissue or from cryopreserved PBMC samples. Donors were 65 to 85 patients with early-stage, untreated non-small cell lung cancer from the lung TRACERx cohort. Only patients with enough RNA available from two or more tumor regions were chosen for TCR sequencing. This sample is part of a study of spatial heterogeneity in lung cancer (dated by TCRdb to between 2019 and 2020). Regarding the complete study: Beta-chain transcripts were consistently detected in greater numbers than alpha-chain transcripts, which likely reflected higher beta-chain transcript abundance. In the raw uncorrected reads, each unique combination of TCR and UMI appeared more than ten times on average. The study linked features of the TCR repertoire to counts of nonsynonymous mutations, which were determined by whole-exome sequencing of tumor tissue. Both alpha and beta chains were TCR-sequenced in samples taken at surgery, namely 220 tumor regions, 64 matched nontumor lung samples and 45 to 60 PBMC samples. The study quantitatively compared TCR alpha and beta repertoires across multiple tumor regions, matched nontumor lung and blood in non-small cell lung cancer.

Libraries were made using 5' RACE. Instrument used: NextSeq 500. To allow correction of PCR and sequencing errors, the TCR library protocol tagged every TCR cDNA molecule with a unique molecular identifier. The authors' analysis ran thus. TCR identification, UMI-based error correction and CDR3 extraction were all carried out with Decombinator tools. TCRs above a frequency of 2 per 1,000, corresponding to the top 1% of the tumor frequency distribution, were defined as expanded. Renyi diversity was computed with the R vegan package after each repertoire had been subsampled 100 times to 5,000 TCRs. CDR3 similarity networks were built from amino acid triplet string-kernel similarity, with CDR3s being connected when pairwise similarity was above 0.82. TCRdb itself trimmed the public reads at Q25 with fastp, ran MiXCR and retained productive beta chains. CDR3 protein duplicates are merged, each entry listing the most common genes and DNA. TCRdb's processing, not the authors' own work, is the source of the V and J calls. Within this sample are over 90,000 distinct CDR3 sequences, with around 9% of them counted one time only. The top ten clonotypes cover 6.9% of the sample.

V and J are truncated by 2 bases and 1 base respectively, leaving an intervening sequence of 10 bases. The CDR1 and CDR2 encoded by the germline V gene (reference sequence) are DFQATT and SNEGSKA. Including the terminal cysteine and phenylalanine, the CDR3 comprises 14 residues. Only the CDR3 region is kept as DNA, spanning 42 bases read in frame from base 1. Overall study outcomes, separate from this receptor: Ubiquitous expanded tumor TCRs were detected in blood more often at tumor resection than at routine follow-up. Confirming at a functional level the hypothesis that regional TCRs recognize regional mutations was considered to require additional single-cell paired TCR alpha and beta sequencing.

The TCR sequence derives from a male donor with early-stage non-small cell lung cancer. The chain couples TRBV20-1 to TRBJ2-3; a tentative D call is TRBD2 (6 bases match). This material consisted of PBMCs, taken at surgery. The sequenced DNA: TGCAGTGCTAGACGGACTACCCGCACAGATACGCAGTATTTT. It is translated as CSARRTTRTDTQYF.